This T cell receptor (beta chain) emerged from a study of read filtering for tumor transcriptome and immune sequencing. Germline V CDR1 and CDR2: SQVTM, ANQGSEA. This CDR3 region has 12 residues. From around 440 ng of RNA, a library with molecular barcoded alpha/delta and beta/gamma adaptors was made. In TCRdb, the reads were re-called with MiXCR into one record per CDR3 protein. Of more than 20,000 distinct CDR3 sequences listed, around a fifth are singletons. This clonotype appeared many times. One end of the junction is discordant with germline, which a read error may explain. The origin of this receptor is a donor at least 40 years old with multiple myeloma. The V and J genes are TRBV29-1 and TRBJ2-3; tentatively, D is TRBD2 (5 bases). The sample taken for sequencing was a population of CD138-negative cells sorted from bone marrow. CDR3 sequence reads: CGVGQLADTQYF. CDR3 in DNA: TGCGGCGTCGGCCAACTAGCAGATACGCAGTATTTT.